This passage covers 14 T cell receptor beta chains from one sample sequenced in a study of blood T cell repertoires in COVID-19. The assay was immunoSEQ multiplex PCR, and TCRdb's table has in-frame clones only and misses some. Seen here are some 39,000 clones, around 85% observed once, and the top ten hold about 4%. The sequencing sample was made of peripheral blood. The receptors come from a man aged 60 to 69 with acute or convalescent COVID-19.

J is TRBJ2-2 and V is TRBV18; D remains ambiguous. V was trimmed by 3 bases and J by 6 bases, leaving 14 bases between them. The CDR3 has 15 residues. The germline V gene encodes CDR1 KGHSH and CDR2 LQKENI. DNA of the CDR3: TGTGCCAGCTCACCGGAGCACCAACGACCCGGGGAGCTGTTTTTT. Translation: CASSPEHQRPGELFF.

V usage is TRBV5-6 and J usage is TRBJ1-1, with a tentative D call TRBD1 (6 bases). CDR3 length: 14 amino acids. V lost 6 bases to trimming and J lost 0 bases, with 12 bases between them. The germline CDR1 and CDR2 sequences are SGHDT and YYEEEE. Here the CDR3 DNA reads TGTGCCAGCACCCGGGGGGGCTTGAACACTGAAGCTTTCTTT. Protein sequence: CASTRGGLNTEAFF.

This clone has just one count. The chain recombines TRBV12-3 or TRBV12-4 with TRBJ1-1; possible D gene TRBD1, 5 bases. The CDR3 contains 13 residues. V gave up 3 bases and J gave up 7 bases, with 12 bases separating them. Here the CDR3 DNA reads TGTGCCAGCAGTTTGGGGCGGTTACGTGAAGCTTTCTTT. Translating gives CASSLGRLREAFF.

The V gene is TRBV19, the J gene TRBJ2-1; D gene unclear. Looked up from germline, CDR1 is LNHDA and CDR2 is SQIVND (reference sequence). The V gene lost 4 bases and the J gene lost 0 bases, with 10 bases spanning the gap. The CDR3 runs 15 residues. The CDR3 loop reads CASSTPSSSYNEQFF. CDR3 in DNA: TGTGCCAGTAGTACTCCCTCCAGCTCCTACAATGAGCAGTTCTTC.

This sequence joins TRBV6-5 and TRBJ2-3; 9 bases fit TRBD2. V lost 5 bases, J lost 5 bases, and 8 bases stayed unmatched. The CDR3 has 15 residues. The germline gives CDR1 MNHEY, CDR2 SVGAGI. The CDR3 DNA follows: TGTGCCAGCAGTCGGCGGGAGGGCCGGGGAGATACGCAGTATTTT. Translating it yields CASSRREGRGDTQYF.

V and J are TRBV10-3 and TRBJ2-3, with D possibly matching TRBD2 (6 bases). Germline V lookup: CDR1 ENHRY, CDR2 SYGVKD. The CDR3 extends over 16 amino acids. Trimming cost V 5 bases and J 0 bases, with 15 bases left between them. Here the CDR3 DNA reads TGTGCCATCAGTCGAGGCCTAGCGTCAAGCACAGATACGCAGTATTTT. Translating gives CAISRGLASSTDTQYF.

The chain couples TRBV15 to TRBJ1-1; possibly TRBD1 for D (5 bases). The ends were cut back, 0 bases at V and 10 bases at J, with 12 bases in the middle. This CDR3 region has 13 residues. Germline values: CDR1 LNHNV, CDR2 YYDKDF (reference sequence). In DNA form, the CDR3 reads TGTGCCACCAGCAGAGAAGGGACTCTCGGAGCTTTCTTT. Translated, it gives CATSREGTLGAFF.

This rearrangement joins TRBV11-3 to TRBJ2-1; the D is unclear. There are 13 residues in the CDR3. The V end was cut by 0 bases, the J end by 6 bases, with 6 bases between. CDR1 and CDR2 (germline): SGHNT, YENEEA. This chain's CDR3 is CASSLDRSNEQFF. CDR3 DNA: TGTGCCAGCAGCTTAGATAGGAGCAATGAGCAGTTCTTC.

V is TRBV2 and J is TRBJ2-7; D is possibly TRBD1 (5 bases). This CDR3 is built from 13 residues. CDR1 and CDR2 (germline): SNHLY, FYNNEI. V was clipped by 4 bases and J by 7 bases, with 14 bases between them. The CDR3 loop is CASSGQSFGEQYF. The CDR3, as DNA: TGTGCCAGCAGTGGACAGTCGTTTGGGGAGCAGTACTTC.

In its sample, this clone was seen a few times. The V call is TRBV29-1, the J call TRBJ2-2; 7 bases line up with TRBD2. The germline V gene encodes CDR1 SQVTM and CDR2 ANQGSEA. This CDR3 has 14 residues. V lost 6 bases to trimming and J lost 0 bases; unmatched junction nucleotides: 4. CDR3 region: CSVSSGSNTGELFF. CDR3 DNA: TGCAGCGTCTCTAGCGGTTCGAACACCGGGGAGCTGTTTTTT.

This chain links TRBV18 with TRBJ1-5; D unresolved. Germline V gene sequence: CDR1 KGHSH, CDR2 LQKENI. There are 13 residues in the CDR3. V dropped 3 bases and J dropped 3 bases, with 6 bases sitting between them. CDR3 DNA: TGTGCCAGCTCACCGGCATTCAATCAGCCCCAGCATTTT. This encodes CASSPAFNQPQHF.

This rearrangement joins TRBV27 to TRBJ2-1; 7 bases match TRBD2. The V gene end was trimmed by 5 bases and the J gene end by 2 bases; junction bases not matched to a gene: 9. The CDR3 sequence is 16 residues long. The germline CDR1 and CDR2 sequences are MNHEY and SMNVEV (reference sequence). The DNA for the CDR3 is TGTGCCAGCAGTCCCATTGCGGGGGATACCTACAATGAGCAGTTCTTC. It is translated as CASSPIAGDTYNEQFF.

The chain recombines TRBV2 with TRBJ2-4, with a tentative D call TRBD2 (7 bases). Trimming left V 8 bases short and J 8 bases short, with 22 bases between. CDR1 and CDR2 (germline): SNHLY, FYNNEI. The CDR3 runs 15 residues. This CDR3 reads CASGSSGGRADIQYF. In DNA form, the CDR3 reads TGTGCCAGCGGCTCCTCCGGGGGGCGGGCAGACATTCAGTACTTC.

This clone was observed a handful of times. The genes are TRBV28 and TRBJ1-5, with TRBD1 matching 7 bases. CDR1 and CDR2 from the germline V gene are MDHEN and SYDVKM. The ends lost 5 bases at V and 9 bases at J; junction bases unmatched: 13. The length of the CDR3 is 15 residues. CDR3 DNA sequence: TGTGCCAGCAGTCTGGGTACGCAGGGGGAGAGGCCCCAGCATTTT. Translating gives CASSLGTQGERPQHF.